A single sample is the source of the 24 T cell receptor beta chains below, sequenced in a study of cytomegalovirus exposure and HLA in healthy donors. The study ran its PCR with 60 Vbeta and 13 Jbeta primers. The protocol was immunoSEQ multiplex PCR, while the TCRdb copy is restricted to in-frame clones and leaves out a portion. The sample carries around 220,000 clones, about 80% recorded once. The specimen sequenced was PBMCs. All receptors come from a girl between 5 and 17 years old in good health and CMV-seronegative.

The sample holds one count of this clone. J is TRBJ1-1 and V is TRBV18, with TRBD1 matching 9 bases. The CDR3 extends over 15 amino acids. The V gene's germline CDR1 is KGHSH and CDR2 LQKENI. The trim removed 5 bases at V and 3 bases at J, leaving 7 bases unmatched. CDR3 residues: CASSALQGAYTEAFF. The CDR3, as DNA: TGTGCCAGCTCAGCTTTACAGGGGGCATACACTGAAGCTTTCTTT.

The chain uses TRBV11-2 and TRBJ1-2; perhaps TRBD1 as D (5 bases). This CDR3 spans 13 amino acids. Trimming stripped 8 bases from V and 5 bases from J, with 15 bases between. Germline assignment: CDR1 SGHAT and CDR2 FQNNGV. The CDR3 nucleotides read TGTGCCAGCCGACAGACTTTTGGATATGGCTACACCTTC. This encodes CASRQTFGYGYTF. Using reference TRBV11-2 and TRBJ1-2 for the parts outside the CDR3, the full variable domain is EAGVAQSPRYKIIEKRQSVAFWCNPISGHATLYWYQQILGQGPKLLIQFQNNGVVDDSQLPKDRFSAERLKGVDSTLKIQPAKLEDSAVYLCASRQTFGYGYTFGSGTRLTVV.

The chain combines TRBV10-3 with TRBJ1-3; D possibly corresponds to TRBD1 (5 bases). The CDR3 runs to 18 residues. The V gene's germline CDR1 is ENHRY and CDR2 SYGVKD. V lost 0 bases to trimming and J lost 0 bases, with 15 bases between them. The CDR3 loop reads CAISESATAFISGNTIYF. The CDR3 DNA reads TGTGCCATCAGTGAGTCAGCGACAGCCTTTATCTCTGGAAACACCATATATTTT.

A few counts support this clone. CDR3 nucleotides: TGTGCCAGCAGCGGATCTGGACGAACAGGGACGTTCTCTGGGGCCAACGTCCTGACTTTC. Translating gives CASSGSGRTGTFSGANVLTF. The chain recombines TRBV4-2 with TRBJ2-6; TRBD1 is a possible D gene (6 bases). There are 20 residues in the CDR3. Germline V gene lookup returns CDR1 LGHNA and CDR2 YNFKEQ. V shed 5 bases and J shed 0 bases, with 23 bases lying between them.

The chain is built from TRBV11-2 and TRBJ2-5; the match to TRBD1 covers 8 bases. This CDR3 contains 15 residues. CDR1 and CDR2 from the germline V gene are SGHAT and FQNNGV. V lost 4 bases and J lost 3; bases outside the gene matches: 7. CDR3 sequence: CASSSVLTGEETQYF. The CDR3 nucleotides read TGTGCCAGCAGCTCCGTCCTGACAGGGGAAGAGACCCAGTACTTC.

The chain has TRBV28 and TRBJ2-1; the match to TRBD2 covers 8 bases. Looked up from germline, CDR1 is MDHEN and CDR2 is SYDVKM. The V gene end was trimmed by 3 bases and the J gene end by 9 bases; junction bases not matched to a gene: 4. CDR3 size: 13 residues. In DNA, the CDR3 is TGTGCCAGCAGTTTGGCGGGGGGAGGTGAGCAGTTCTTC. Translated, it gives CASSLAGGGEQFF. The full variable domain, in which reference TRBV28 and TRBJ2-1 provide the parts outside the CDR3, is DVKVTQSSRYLVKRTGEKVFLECVQDMDHENMFWYRQDPGLGLRLIYFSYDVKMKEKGDIPEGYSVSREKKERFSLILESASTNQTSMYLCASSLAGGGEQFFGPGTRLTVL.

This chain's CDR3 is CASRRAGSTDTQYF. CDR3 nucleotide sequence: TGTGCCAGTCGGAGGGCGGGGAGCACAGATACGCAGTATTTT. The chain carries TRBV19 and TRBJ2-3; TRBD2 might be the D (6 bases). The CDR3 length is 14 residues. V lost 8 bases to trimming and J lost 0 bases, with 12 bases between them. Germline V gene data show CDR1 as LNHDA and CDR2 as SQIVND (reference sequence). The complete variable domain, with remaining parts taken from reference TRBV19 and TRBJ2-3, reads DGGITQSPKYLFRKEGQNVTLSCEQNLNHDAMYWYRQDPGQGLRLIYYSQIVNDFQKGDIAEGYSVSREKKESFPLTVTSAQKNPTAFYLCASRRAGSTDTQYFGPGTRLTVL.

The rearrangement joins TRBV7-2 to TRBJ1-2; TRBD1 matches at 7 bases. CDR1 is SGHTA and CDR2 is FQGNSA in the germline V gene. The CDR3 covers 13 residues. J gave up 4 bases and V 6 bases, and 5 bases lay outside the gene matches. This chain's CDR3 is CASSLQGLYGYTF. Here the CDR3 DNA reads TGTGCCAGCAGTTTACAGGGGCTCTATGGCTACACCTTC.

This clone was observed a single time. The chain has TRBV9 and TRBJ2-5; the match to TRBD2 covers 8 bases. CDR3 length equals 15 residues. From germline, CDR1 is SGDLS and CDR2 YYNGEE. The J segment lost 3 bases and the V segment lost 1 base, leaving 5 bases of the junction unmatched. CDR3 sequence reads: CASSVSSGSEETQYF. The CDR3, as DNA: TGTGCCAGCAGCGTATCAAGCGGGAGTGAAGAGACCCAGTACTTC.

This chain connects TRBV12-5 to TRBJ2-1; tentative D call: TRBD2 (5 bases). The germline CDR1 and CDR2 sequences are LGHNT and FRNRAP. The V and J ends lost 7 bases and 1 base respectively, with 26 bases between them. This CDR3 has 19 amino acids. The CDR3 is CASANPGETSLRSYNEQFF. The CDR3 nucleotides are TGTGCTAGTGCCAACCCCGGGGAGACATCGTTGAGATCCTACAATGAGCAGTTCTTC.

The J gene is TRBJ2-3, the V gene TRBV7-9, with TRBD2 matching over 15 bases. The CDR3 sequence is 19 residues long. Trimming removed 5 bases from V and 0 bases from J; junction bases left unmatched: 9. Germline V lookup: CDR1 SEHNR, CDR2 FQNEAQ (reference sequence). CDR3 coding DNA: TGTGCCAGCAGCCTAATTCCTGGACTAGCGGGGGGGAGCACAGATACGCAGTATTTT. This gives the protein CASSLIPGLAGGSTDTQYF.

This CDR3 is CASSRLAASTDTQYF. DNA for the CDR3: TGTGCCAGCAGTCGACTAGCGGCTAGCACAGATACGCAGTATTTT. The rearrangement uses TRBV6-5 and TRBJ2-3; 9 bases agree with TRBD2. CDR3 length: 15 residues. Germline V gene data show CDR1 as MNHEY and CDR2 as SVGAGI. Trimming removed 5 bases from V and 0 bases from J; junction bases left unmatched: 3.

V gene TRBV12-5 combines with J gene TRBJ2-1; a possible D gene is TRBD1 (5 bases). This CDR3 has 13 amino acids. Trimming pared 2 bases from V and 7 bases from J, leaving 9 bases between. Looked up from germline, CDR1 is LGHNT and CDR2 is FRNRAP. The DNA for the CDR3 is TGTGCTAGTGGTTTGTTATCAGGGAATGAGCAGTTCTTC. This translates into CASGLLSGNEQFF.

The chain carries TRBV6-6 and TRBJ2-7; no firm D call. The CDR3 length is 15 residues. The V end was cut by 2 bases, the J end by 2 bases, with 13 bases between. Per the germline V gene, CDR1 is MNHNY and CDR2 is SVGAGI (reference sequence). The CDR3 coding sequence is TGTGCCAGCAGTTACCCACAGAAAGCCACCTACGAGCAGTACTTC. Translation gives CASSYPQKATYEQYF.

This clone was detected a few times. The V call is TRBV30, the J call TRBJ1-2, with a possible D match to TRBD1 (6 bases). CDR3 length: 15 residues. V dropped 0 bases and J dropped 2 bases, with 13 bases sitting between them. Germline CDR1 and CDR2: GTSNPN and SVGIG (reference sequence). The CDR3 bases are TGTGCCTGGAGTGTGGGGGCAGGGACGAACTATGGCTACACCTTC. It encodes CAWSVGAGTNYGYTF.

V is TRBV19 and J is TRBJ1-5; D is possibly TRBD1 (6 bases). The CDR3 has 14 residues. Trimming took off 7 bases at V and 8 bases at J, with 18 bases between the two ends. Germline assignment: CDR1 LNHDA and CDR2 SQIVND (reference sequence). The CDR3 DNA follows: TGTGCCAGTAACCCACGGGGGGGCGAAGAGCCCCAGCATTTT. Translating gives CASNPRGGEEPQHF.

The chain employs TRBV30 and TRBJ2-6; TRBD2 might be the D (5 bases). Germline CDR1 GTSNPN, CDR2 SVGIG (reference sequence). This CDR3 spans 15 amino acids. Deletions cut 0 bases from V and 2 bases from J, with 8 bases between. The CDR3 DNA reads TGTGCCTGGAGTGTACCGGGGACTGGGGCCAACGTCCTGACTTTC. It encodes CAWSVPGTGANVLTF.

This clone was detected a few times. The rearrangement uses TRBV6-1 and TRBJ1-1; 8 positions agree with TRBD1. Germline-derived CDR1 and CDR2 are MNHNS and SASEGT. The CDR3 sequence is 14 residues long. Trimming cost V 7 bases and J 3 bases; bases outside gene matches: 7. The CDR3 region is CASTPDRVDTEAFF. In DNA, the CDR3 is TGTGCCAGCACTCCGGACAGGGTGGACACTGAAGCTTTCTTT.

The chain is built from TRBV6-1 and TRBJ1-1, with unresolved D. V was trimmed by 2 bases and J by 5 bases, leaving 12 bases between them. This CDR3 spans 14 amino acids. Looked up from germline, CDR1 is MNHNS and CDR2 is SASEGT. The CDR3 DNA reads TGTGCCAGCAGTGAACAGTTGGGAGGAACTGAAGCTTTCTTT. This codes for CASSEQLGGTEAFF.

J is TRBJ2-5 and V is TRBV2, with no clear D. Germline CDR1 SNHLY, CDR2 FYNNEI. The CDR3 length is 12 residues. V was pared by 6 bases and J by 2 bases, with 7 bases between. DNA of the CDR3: TGTGCCAGCAGGACAAAGCAAGAGACCCAGTACTTC. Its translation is CASRTKQETQYF. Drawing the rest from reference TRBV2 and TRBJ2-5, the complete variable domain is EPEVTQTPSHQVTQMGQEVILRCVPISNHLYFYWYRQILGQKVEFLVSFYNNEISEKSEIFDDQFSVERPDGSNFTLKIRSTKLEDSAMYFCASRTKQETQYFGPGTRLLVL.

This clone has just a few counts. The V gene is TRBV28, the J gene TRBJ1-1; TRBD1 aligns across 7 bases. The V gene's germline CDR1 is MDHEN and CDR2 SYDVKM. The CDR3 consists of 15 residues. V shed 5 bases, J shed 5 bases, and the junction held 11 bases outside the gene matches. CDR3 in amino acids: CASSIGGRRRTEAFF. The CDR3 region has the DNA TGTGCCAGCAGTATAGGGGGCAGGAGAAGGACTGAAGCTTTCTTT.

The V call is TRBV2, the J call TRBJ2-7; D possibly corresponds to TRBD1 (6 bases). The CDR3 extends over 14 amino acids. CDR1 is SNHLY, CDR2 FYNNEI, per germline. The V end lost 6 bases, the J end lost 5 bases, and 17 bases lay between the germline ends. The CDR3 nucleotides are TGTGCCAGCAGGGACCACAGGGTGACCGACGAGCAGTACTTC. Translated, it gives CASRDHRVTDEQYF.

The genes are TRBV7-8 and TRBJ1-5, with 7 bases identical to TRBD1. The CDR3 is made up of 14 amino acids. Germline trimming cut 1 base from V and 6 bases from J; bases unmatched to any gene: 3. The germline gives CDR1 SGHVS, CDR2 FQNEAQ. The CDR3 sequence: CASSLVTGAQPQHF. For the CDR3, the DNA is TGTGCCAGCAGCTTAGTCACAGGGGCTCAGCCCCAGCATTTT.

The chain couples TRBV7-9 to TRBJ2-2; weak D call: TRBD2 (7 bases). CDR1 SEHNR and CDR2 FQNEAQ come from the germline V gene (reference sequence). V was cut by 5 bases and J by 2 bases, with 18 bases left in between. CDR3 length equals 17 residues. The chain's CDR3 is CASSLSGARGNTGELFF. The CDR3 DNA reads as TGTGCCAGCAGCCTAAGCGGGGCCAGGGGAAACACCGGGGAGCTGTTTTTT.